This passage covers 13 T cell receptor beta chains from one sample sequenced in a study of shared clonotypes between healthy human individuals. Libraries were prepared by immunoSEQ multiplex PCR; TCRdb keeps only in-frame clonotypes and omits some of them. The data contain approximately 2.3 million clones, about 92% of them seen just once; the ten biggest clones take up about 0.41%. The specimen sequenced was naive CD4+ T cells from PBMCs. Subset specified: CD45RA+ positively selected. These TCRs come from a man aged 18 to 29 in good health. Some clones in this sample may be carry-over from other donors' samples.

The chain uses TRBV25-1 and TRBJ1-6, with 8 bases lining up with TRBD1. The CDR3 has 15 amino acids. Germline V lookup: CDR1 MGHDK, CDR2 SYGVNS. Trimming took 5 bases from V and 8 from J; bases not matched to a gene: 8. The CDR3 reads CASSPGGRGHSPLHF. The CDR3 coding sequence is TGTGCCAGCAGTCCCGGGGGCAGGGGGCATTCACCCCTCCACTTT. The variable domain in full, with the rest retrieved from reference TRBV25-1 and TRBJ1-6, is EADIYQTPRYLVIGTGKKITLECSQTMGHDKMYWYQQDPGMELHLIHYSYGVNSTEKGDLSSESTVSRIRTEHFPLTLESARPSHTSQYLCASSPGGRGHSPLHFGNGTRLTVT.

A remark on this clone: Other nucleotide sequences in the sample specify the same CDR3. The chain carries TRBV7-8 and TRBJ2-3; D unresolved. The CDR3 extends over 12 amino acids. Trimming cost V 2 bases and J 6 bases, with 6 bases left between them. Germline CDR1 and CDR2: SGHVS and FQNEAQ. CDR3 residues: CASSLRRDTQYF. In DNA form, the CDR3 reads TGTGCCAGCAGCTTACGAAGGGATACGCAGTATTTT.

The V gene is TRBV6-1, the J gene TRBJ2-7, with D unclear. Deletions cut 2 bases from V and 2 bases from J, with 13 bases between. Germline CDR1 and CDR2: MNHNS and SASEGT. The CDR3 has 15 residues. The CDR3 protein is CASSESFRDTYEQYF. The CDR3 region has the DNA TGTGCCAGCAGTGAAAGTTTTAGGGATACCTACGAGCAGTACTTC.

The V gene is TRBV30, the J gene TRBJ2-5, with a weak D call TRBD2 (5 bases). The better agreement between TRBJ2-7 and the DNA end casts doubt on the J call. The CDR3 has 13 residues. Germline CDR1 GTSNPN, CDR2 SVGIG (reference sequence). The CDR3 sequence is CAWSAGYSYEQYF. The CDR3 DNA is TGTGCCTGGAGTGCGGGGTACTCCTACGAGCAGTACTTC.

The J gene is TRBJ2-1, the V gene TRBV7-2; D is unclear. V was clipped by 3 bases and J by 8 bases, with 5 bases between them. The germline CDR1 and CDR2 sequences are SGHTA and FQGNSA. The CDR3 totals 11 residues. The CDR3, as DNA: TGTGCCAGCAGCTTCAGCGATGAGCAGTTCTTC. Its translation: CASSFSDEQFF. The variable domain in full, with the rest retrieved from reference TRBV7-2 and TRBJ2-1, is GAGVSQSPSNKVTEKGKDVELRCDPISGHTALYWYRQSLGQGLEFLIYFQGNSAPDKSGLPSDRFSAERTGGSVSTLTIQRTQQEDSAVYLCASSFSDEQFFGPGTRLTVL.

The table lists this clone with a count of one. V usage is TRBV28 and J usage is TRBJ1-2, with 7 bases matching TRBD1. V lost 4 bases and J lost 8; bases outside the gene matches: 10. Looked up from germline, CDR1 is MDHEN and CDR2 is SYDVKM. CDR3 length: 14 residues. The CDR3 loop reads CASSSVDRGQGYTF. DNA for the CDR3: TGTGCCAGCAGTTCAGTGGATAGGGGGCAGGGCTACACCTTC.

In this sample, this clone turned up a few times. Other DNA variants within this sample encode the same CDR3. This chain joins TRBV7-9 and TRBJ1-1, with D perhaps matching TRBD1 (5 bases). Germline values: CDR1 SEHNR, CDR2 FQNEAQ (reference sequence). V lost 0 bases and J 5 bases, leaving 7 bases between the germline ends. CDR3 length equals 13 residues. The CDR3 reads CASSLAPGTEAFF. CDR3 nucleotides: TGTGCCAGCAGCTTAGCGCCAGGGACTGAAGCTTTCTTT. The variable domain in full, completed from reference TRBV7-9 and TRBJ1-1, reads DTGVSQNPRHKITKRGQNVTFRCDPISEHNRLYWYRQTLGQGPEFLTYFQNEAQLEKSRLLSDRFSAERPKGSFSTLEIQRTEQGDSAMYLCASSLAPGTEAFFGQGTRLTVV.

The CDR3 region has the DNA TGTGCTAGTGGTTTTGGTACCAATGGGTCGGACACTGAAGCTTTCTTT. It translates to CASGFGTNGSDTEAFF. This sequence joins TRBV12-5 and TRBJ1-1; no firm D call. The CDR3 runs 16 residues. Germline V gene sequence: CDR1 LGHNT, CDR2 FRNRAP. Between the trimmed V and J ends, which lost 3 bases and 3 bases, there was a span of 17 bases.

The count of this clone is one. The CDR3 DNA follows: TGTGCCAGCAGCACAAGGACTAGCGGGAGGGATGAGCAGTTCTTC. As protein: CASSTRTSGRDEQFF. The genes are TRBV11-3 and TRBJ2-1, with 15 nucleotides matching TRBD2. J lost 8 bases, V lost 5 bases, and 4 bases had no gene match. This CDR3 is built from 15 residues. CDR1 and CDR2 from the germline V gene are SGHNT and YENEEA.

In this sample, this clone turned up once. Other DNA sequences from this sample encode an identical CDR3 as well. V usage is TRBV19 and J usage is TRBJ1-2; 8 bases are a match to TRBD1. V shed 5 bases and J 5 bases; nucleotides not matched to a gene: 4. The CDR3 extends over 13 amino acids. The germline gives CDR1 LNHDA, CDR2 SQIVND (reference sequence). The CDR3: CASSPTGVYGYTF. CDR3 nucleotides: TGTGCCAGTAGTCCGACAGGGGTATATGGCTACACCTTC.

This sequence joins TRBV25-1 and TRBJ1-1, with D possibly being TRBD1 (5 bases). Trimming stripped 3 bases from V and 5 bases from J, with 7 bases between. CDR1 and CDR2 (germline): MGHDK, SYGVNS. This CDR3 has 12 amino acids. CDR3 bases: TGTGCCAGCAGTGACAGGGAAACTGAAGCTTTCTTT. The encoded protein is CASSDRETEAFF.

V and J are TRBV4-2 and TRBJ1-2; the match to TRBD1 covers 9 bases. The V gene's germline CDR1 is LGHNA and CDR2 YNFKEQ. This CDR3 is 14 amino acids long. Germline trimming cut 7 bases from V and 0 bases from J; bases unmatched to any gene: 3. The CDR3 coding sequence is TGTGCCAGCAACCGGGACAGGGCTAACTATGGCTACACCTTC. Encoded protein: CASNRDRANYGYTF.

The V gene is TRBV28, the J gene TRBJ2-3; D is possibly TRBD1 (6 bases). The germline gives CDR1 MDHEN, CDR2 SYDVKM. V dropped 6 bases and J dropped 0 bases, with 22 bases sitting between them. The CDR3 totals 18 residues. The CDR3 spells CASSPKQGSRSSTDTQYF. CDR3 DNA: TGTGCCAGCAGCCCGAAACAGGGTTCCCGGTCTAGCACAGATACGCAGTATTTT.